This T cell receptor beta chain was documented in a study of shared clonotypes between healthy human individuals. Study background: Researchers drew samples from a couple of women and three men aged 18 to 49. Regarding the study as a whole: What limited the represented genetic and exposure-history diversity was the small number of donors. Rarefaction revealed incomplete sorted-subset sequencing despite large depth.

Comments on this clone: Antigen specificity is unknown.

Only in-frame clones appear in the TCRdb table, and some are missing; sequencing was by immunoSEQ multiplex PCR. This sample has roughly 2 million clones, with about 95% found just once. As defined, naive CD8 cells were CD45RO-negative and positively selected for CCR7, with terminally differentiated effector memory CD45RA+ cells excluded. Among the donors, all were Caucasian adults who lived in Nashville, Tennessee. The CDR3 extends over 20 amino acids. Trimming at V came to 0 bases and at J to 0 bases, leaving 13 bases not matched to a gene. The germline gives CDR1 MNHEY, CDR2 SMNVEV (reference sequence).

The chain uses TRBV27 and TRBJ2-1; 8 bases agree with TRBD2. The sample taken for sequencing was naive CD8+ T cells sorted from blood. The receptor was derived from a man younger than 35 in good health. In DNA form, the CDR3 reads TGTGCCAGCAGTTTATCGGCCGGGACTAGAGGGGAGAGCTCCTACAATGAGCAGTTCTTC. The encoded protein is CASSLSAGTRGESSYNEQFF.